The TCR beta chain described here comes from a study of cytotoxic CD8 clonotypes in ibrutinib-treated CLL. Across the study: Response samples were taken after a median around 11 months of treatment, range 6 to 36.

Study results and limitations: Relative to age-matched healthy donors, clonality at baseline was higher, and it tracked circulating CD8+ T-cell counts. In sustained-remission versus progressing patients, sampling times differed. Public clonotypes, found uncommonly, either contracted or stayed stable on treatment.

Assay used: immunoSEQ multiplex PCR; TCRdb lists only in-frame clones, some missing. The sample lists hundreds of thousands of clones; 70% were seen once. This clone is a singleton in its sample. Antigen specificity is unknown. J gave up 1 base and V 4 bases, and 3 bases lay outside the gene matches. This CDR3 is 15 amino acids long. The chain carries TRBV7-1 and TRBJ2-7; 11 bases fit TRBD2. TRBV7-1 is reported as an ORF; its role is uncertain. The sample in question was PBMCs, obtained after 24 months of ibrutinib treatment. The receptor was isolated from a human donor with chronic lymphocytic leukemia. CDR3 in DNA: TGTGCCAGCAGCTTAACTAGCGGGGGTTCCTACGAGCAGTACTTC. Encoded protein: CASSLTSGGSYEQYF.